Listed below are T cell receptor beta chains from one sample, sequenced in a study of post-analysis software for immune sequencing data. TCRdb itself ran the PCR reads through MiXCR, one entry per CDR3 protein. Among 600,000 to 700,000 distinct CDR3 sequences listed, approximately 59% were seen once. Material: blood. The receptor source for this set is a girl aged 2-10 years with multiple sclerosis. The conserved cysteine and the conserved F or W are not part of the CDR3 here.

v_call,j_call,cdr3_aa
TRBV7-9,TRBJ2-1,ASSLVPREAYNEQF
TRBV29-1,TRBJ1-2,SVEGKGQINYGYT
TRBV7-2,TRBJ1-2,ASSLAGTGYGYT
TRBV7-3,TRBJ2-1,ASSFTSGSHEQF
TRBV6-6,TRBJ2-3,ASSPGLAARNTQY
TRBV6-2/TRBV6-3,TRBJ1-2,ASKRQNYGYT
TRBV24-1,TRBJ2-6,ATSDLRAGANVRT
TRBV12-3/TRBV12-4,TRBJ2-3,ASTPGTGDYAQY
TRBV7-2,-,ASRYLGLPGETQY
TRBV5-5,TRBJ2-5,ASSPGDGETQY
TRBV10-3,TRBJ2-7,AISEGQVISYEQY
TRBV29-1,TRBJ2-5,SVQTSAETQY
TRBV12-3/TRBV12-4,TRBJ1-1,ASRSQENTEAF
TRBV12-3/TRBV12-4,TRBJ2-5,ASSSSSQETQY
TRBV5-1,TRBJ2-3,ASSQARGGGADTQY
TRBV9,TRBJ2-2,ASNTRGANTGELF
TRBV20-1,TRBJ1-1,SARDERGRTEAF
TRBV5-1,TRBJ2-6,ASSGRTQGTGKAGANVLT
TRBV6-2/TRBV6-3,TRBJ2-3,ASSYQASALAFLSTDTQY
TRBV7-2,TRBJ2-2,ASSNLGNTGELF
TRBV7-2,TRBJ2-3,ASSFRISSTDTQY
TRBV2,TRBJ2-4,ASIPTLRGGFHIQY
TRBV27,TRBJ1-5,ASSRQGRQPQH
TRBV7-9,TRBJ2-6,GLAGGHSGANVLT
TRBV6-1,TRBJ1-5,ASSEWGHSNQPQH
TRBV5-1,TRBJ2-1,ASSLAGGRTGGLGPNNEQF
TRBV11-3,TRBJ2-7,ASSYPKGSEQY
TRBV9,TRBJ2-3,ASSVQGLKSTDTQY
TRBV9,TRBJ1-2,ASSPDQGGYGYT
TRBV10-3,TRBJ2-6,AISDGLTTVSGANVLT
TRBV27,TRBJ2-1,ASRTGTHYYNEQF
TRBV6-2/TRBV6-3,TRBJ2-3,ASSYSSDTQY
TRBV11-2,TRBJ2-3,ASWTYTTDTQY
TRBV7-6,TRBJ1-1,ASSLAGGDPEAF
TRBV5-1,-,ASSLLALNEQY
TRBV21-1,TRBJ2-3,ASSPEGDTQY
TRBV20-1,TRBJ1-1,SAQEGGPRTEAF
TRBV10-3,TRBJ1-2,AISESGPNGRLVGYT
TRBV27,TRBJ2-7,ASSISYHTGSPDYEQY
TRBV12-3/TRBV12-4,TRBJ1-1,ASRSGTDDEAF
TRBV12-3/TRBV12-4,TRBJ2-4,ASSSGFRRGAKNIQY
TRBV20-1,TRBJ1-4,SARERGHEKLF